The present entry profiles one TCR beta chain with its context. A sample-barcoded 5' primer and a J-beta primer mix were used in a second PCR of roughly 7 to 11 cycles. In TCRdb, the 5' RACE reads were re-called with MiXCR into one record per CDR3 protein. The sample lists roughly 730,000 distinct CDR3 sequences, 45% to 70% seen once, with 25% to 30% in the top ten. The data originate from a study of blood T cells in healthy people across ages. The CDR3 totals 14 residues. The V end was cut by 0 bases, the J end by 4 bases, with 9 bases between. CDR1 is LNHNV and CDR2 is YYDKDF in the germline V gene (reference sequence).

The sequenced sample was blood. The receptor was derived from a man aged 35 to 55 in good health. The genes are TRBV15 and TRBJ2-5; D gene unclear. Written as DNA, the CDR3 is TGTGCCACCAGCAGAGATAGCTTCGGAGAGACCCAGTACTTC. It specifies CATSRDSFGETQYF.